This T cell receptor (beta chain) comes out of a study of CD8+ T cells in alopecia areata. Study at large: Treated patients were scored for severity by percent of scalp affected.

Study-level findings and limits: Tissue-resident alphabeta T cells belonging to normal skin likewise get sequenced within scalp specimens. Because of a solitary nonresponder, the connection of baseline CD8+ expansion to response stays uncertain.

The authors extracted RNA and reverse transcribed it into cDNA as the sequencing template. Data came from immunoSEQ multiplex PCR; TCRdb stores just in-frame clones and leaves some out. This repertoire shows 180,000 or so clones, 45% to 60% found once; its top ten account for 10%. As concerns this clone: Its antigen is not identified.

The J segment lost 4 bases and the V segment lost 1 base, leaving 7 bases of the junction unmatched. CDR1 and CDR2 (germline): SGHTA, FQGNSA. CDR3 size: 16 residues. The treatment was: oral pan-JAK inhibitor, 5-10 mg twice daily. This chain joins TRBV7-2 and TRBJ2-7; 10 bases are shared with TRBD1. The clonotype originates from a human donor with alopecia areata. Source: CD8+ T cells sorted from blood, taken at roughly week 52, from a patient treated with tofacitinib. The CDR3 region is CASSLEGQGYGYEQYF. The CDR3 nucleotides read TGTGCCAGCAGCTTAGAGGGACAGGGGTATGGGTACGAGCAGTACTTC. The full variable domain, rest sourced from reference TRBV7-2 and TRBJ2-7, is GAGVSQSPSNKVTEKGKDVELRCDPISGHTALYWYRQSLGQGLEFLIYFQGNSAPDKSGLPSDRFSAERTGGSVSTLTIQRTQQEDSAVYLCASSLEGQGYGYEQYFGPGTRLTVT.